Listed below are T cell receptor beta chains from one sample, sequenced in a study of spatial heterogeneity in lung cancer. Via MiXCR, TCRdb re-called the 5' RACE reads, giving one row per CDR3 protein. This repertoire shows fewer than 7,000 distinct CDR3 sequences, about 7.7% found once; its top ten account for approximately 29%. Sequencing was performed on lung tumor tissue, taken at surgery. These receptor sequences come from a female donor with early-stage non-small cell lung cancer. Each CDR3 is given without its conserved first and last residue. Only some rows state a clone size, as once, few, many or a class for expanded clones.

TRBJ2-7 | TRBV7-2 | medium-sized | ASSLTGVPYEQY
TRBJ2-1 | TRBV21-1 | many | ASSRIPSVTEQF
TRBJ2-1 | TRBV7-8 | medium-sized | ASSSAGQGAGEQF
TRBJ2-1 | TRBV2 | medium-sized | ASSLLSEQF
TRBJ1-1 | TRBV18 | few | ASSPGLNTEAF
TRBJ2-1 | TRBV7-9 | many | ASSLALTVSSYNEQF
TRBJ2-2 | TRBV4-2 | many | ASSQEEGTGELF
TRBJ2-4 | TRBV28 | medium-sized | ASSGPAHEGRKNIQY
TRBJ2-7 | TRBV6-4 | many | ASRKRQGLTGVEYEQY
TRBJ2-7 | TRBV5-4 | many | ASSFAQPSGSYEQY
TRBJ2-5 | TRBV4-2 | many | ASSQDLRGETQY
TRBJ2-3 | TRBV20-1 | . | SARMELAEKY
TRBJ2-2 | TRBV7-2 | many | ASSFGGGGAYTGELF
TRBJ2-5 | TRBV20-1 | medium-sized | SATGADQETQY
TRBJ2-1 | TRBV14 | many | ASSQGPWEQF
TRBJ2-5 | TRBV20-1 | medium-sized | SARDLGGGASETQY
TRBJ2-6 | TRBV20-1 | many | SARASGSGANVLT
TRBJ2-7 | TRBV7-6 | medium-sized | ASSRSLSYEQY
TRBJ1-1 | TRBV12-3/TRBV12-4 | medium-sized | ASSFGRNTEAF
TRBJ1-1 | TRBV29-1 | large | SVEWQGGTEAF
TRBJ2-5 | TRBV20-1 | many | SADGQQETQY
TRBJ2-5 | TRBV20-1 | many | SASYASQETQY
TRBJ2-2 | TRBV7-2 | many | ASSSVGAGGGELF
TRBJ2-5 | TRBV7-6 | many | ASSLLENRVRETQY
TRBJ2-3 | TRBV20-1 | many | SARPGPDTQY
TRBJ1-4 | TRBV4-2 | many | ASSQDGGNEKLF